This TCR beta chain was recovered during a study of spatial heterogeneity in lung cancer. General observations from the study: There were more appearances of ubiquitous expanded tumor TCRs in blood at resection than at follow-up.

TCRdb reprocessed the 5' RACE reads via MiXCR and lists one record per CDR3 protein. The sample holds about 23,000 distinct CDR3 sequences; approximately 4.8% are singletons and the top ten take roughly 5.2%. Time point: sample taken at primary tumor resection. Samples came from some 73 TRACERx patients with untreated early-stage lung cancer. V was clipped by 4 bases and J by 0 bases; unmatched bases: 7. CDR1 and CDR2 (germline): LGHNA, YSLEER. CDR3 length: 18 residues. With respect to this clonotype: The antigen is unknown.

The chain links TRBV4-3 to TRBJ2-3, with 13 bases matching TRBD2. The source material was PBMCs, sampled at surgery. This receptor was identified in a male donor with early-stage non-small cell lung cancer. CDR3: CASSRGTSGVLSTDTQYF. CDR3 DNA sequence: TGCGCCAGCAGCCGTGGGACTAGCGGGGTTCTAAGCACAGATACGCAGTATTTT.